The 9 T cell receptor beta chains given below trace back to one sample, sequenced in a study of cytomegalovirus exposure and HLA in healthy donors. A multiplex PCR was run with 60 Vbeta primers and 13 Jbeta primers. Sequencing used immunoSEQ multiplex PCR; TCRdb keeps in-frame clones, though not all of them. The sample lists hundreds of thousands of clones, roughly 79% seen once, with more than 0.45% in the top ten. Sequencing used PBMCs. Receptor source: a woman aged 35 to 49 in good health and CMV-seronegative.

The DNA of the CDR3 is TGTGCCAGCAGCTTGGAGGGACAGGGGTTACCCCTCCACTTT. It specifies CASSLEGQGLPLHF. The chain employs TRBV5-4 and TRBJ1-6; 10 nucleotides agree with TRBD1. V lost 0 bases to trimming and J lost 12 bases; unmatched junction nucleotides: 3. Germline lookup yields CDR1 SGHNT and CDR2 YYREEE (reference sequence). This CDR3 is 14 amino acids long.

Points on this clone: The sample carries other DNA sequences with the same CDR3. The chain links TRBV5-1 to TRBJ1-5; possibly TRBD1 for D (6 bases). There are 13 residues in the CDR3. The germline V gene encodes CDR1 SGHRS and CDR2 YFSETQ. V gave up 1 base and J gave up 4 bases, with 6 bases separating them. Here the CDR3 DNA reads TGCGCCAGCAGCTTGACAGGGAATCAGCCCCAGCATTTT. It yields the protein CASSLTGNQPQHF.

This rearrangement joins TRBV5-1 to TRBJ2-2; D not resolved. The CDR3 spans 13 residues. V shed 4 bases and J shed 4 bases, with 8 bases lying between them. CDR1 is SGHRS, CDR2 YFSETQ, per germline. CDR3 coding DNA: TGCGCCAGCAGCCTTCTAGGCACCGGGGAGCTGTTTTTT. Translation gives CASSLLGTGELFF.

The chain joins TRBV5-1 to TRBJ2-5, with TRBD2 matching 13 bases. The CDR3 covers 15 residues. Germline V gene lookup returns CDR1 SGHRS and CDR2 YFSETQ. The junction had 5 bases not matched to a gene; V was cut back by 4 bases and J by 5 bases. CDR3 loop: CASSAGTSGEETQYF. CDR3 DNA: TGCGCCAGCAGCGCGGGGACTAGCGGGGAGGAGACCCAGTACTTC.

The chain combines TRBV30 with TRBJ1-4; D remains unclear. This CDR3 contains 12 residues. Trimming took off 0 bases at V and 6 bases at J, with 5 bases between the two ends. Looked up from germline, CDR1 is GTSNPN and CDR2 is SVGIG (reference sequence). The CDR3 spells CAWSVRDEKLFF. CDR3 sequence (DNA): TGTGCCTGGAGTGTCCGTGATGAAAAACTGTTTTTT. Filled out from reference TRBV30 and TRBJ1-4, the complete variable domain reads SQTIHQWPATLVQPVGSPLSLECTVEGTSNPNLYWYRQAAGRGLQLLFYSVGIGQISSEVPQNLSASRPQDRQFILSSKKLLLSDSGFYLCAWSVRDEKLFFGSGTQLSVL.

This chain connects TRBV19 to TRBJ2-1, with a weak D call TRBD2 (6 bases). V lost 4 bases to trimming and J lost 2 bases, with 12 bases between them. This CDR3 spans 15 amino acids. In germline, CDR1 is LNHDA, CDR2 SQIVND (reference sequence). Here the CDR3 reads CASSRGGATYNEQFF. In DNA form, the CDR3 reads TGTGCCAGTAGTAGAGGCGGGGCTACCTACAATGAGCAGTTCTTC.

CDR3 loop: CASRERGTYEQYF. In nucleotides, the CDR3 is TGTGCCAGTAGAGAACGGGGGACCTACGAGCAGTACTTC. The J gene is TRBJ2-7, the V gene TRBV19; D possibly corresponds to TRBD2 (6 bases). Trimming took 6 bases from V and 2 from J, leaving 11 bases between them. This CDR3 contains 13 residues. Germline V gives CDR1 LNHDA, CDR2 SQIVND (reference sequence).

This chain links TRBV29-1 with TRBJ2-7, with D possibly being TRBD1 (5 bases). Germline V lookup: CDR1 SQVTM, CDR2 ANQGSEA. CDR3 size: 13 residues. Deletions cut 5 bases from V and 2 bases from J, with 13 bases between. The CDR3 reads CSVLSGLAYEQYF. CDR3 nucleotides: TGCAGCGTTTTGTCAGGGCTGGCCTACGAGCAGTACTTC.

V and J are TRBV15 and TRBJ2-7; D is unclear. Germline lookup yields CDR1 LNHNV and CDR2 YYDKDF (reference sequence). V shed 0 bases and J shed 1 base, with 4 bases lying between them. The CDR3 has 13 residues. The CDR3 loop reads CATSRDQSYEQYF. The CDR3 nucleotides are TGTGCCACCAGCAGAGATCAGTCCTACGAGCAGTACTTC.